This entry describes one TCR beta chain. The source of the sample is a study of blood T cell repertoires in COVID-19. Overall study context: From the United States, Italy and Spain came samples of acute and convalescent COVID-19.

How the authors handled the data: Reference gene primer amplification yielded estimated nucleated cell counts. TCRdb keeps only in-frame clones here, not all; method: immunoSEQ multiplex PCR. The V and J calls and clone size are taken from that table; D and trimming were inferred from the DNA. Counted here are approximately 170,000 clones, around 83% occurring once; the ten biggest clones make up about 7%. The TCR was taken from a woman aged 80 or over in a cohort sampled during active or convalescent COVID-19. Sample: peripheral blood.

In DNA, the CDR3 is TGTGCCAGCAGCCCGAGGGGGTTTCAGACCAACAATGAGCAGTTCTTC. Its protein product is CASSPRGFQTNNEQFF. This chain links TRBV14 with TRBJ2-1; D might be TRBD1 (6 bases). The CDR3 spans 16 residues. V was pared by 4 bases and J by 5 bases, with 18 bases between. Germline assignment: CDR1 SGHDN and CDR2 FVKESK.